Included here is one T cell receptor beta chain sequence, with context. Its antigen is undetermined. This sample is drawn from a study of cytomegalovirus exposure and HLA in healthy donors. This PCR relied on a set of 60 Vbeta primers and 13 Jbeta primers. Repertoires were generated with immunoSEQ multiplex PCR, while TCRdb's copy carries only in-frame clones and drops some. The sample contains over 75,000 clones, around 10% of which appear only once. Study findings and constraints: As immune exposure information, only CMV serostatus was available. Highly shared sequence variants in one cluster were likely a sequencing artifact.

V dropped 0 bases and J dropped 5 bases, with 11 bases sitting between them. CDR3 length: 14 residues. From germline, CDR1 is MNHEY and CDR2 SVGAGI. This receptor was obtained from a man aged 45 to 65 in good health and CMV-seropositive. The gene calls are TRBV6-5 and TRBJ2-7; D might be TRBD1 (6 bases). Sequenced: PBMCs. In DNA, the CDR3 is TGTGCCAGCAGTTACTCTTGGACAGCTGACGAGCAGTACTTC. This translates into CASSYSWTADEQYF.